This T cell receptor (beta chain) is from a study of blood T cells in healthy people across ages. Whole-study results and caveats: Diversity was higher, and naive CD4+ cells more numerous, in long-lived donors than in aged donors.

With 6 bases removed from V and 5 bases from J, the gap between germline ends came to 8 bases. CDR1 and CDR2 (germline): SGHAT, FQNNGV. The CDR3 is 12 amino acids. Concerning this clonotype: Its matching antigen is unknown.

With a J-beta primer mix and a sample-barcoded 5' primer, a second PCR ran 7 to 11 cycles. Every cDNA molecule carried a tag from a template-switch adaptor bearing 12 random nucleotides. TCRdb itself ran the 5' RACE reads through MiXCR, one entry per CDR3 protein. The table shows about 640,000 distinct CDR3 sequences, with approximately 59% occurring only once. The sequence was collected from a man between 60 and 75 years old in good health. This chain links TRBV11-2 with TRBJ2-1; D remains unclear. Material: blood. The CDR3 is CASSHDHNEQFF. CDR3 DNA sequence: TGTGCCAGCAGTCATGACCACAATGAGCAGTTCTTC.